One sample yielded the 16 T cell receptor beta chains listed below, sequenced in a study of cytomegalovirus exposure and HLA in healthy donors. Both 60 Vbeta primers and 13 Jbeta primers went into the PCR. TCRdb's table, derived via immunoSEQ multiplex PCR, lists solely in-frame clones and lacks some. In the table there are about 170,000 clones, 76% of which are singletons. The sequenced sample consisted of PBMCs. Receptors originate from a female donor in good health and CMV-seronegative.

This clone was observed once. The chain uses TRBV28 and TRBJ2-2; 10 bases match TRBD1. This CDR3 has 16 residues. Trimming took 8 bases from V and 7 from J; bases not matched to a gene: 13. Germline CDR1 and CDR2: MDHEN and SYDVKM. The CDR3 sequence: CASEGQGRFGGGELFF. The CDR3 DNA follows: TGTGCCAGCGAGGGACAGGGGAGGTTCGGCGGCGGGGAGCTGTTTTTT.

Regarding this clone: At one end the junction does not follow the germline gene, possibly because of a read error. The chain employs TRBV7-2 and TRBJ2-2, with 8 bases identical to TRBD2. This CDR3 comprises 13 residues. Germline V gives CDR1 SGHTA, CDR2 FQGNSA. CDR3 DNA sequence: TGTGCCAGCAGATTAGCGGGGCCCGGTGAGCTGTTTTTT. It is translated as CASRLAGPGELFF.

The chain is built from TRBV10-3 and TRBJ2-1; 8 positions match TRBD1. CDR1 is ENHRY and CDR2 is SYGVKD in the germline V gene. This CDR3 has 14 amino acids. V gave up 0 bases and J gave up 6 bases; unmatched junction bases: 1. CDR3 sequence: CAISESGTGNEQFF. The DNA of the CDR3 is TGTGCCATCAGTGAGTCGGGGACAGGCAATGAGCAGTTCTTC.

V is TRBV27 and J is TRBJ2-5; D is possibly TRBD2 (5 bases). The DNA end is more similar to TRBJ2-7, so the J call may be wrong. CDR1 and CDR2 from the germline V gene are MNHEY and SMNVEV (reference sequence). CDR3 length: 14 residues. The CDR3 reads CASRRAGSAGEQYF. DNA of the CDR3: TGTGCCAGCAGGAGGGCAGGATCCGCCGGCGAGCAGTACTTC.

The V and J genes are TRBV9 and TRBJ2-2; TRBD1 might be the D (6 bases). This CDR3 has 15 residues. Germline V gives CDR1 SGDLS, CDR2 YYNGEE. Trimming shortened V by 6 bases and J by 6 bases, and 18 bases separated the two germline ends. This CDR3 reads CASNTRQAPAGELFF. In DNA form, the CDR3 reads TGTGCCAGCAACACTAGACAGGCTCCAGCCGGGGAGCTGTTTTTT.

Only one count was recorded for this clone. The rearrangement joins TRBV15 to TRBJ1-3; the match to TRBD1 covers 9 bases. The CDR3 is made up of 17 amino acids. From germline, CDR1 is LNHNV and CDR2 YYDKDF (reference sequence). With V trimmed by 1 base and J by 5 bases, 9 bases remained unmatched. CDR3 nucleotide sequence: TGTGCCACCAGCAGAGGGGGGACCGGGACAGGGAGAAACACCATATATTTT. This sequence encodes CATSRGGTGTGRNTIYF.

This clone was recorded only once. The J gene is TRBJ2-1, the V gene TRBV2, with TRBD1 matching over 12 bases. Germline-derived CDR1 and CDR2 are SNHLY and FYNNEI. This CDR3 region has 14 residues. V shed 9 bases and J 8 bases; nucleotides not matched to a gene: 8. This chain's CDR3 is CARLRGQGADEQFF. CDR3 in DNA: TGTGCCAGGCTTAGGGGACAGGGGGCTGATGAGCAGTTCTTC.

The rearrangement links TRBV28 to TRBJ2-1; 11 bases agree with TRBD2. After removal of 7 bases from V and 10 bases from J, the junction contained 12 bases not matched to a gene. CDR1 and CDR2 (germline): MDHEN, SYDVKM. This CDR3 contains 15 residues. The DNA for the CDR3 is TGTGCCAGCAACCCCCGACTAGCGGGGCGGATCGAGCAGTTCTTC. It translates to CASNPRLAGRIEQFF.

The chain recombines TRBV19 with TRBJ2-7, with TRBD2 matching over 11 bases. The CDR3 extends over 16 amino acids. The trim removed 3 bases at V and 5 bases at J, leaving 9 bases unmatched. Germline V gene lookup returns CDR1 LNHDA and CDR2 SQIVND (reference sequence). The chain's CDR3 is CASSITDLAGGHEQYF. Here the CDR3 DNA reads TGTGCCAGTAGTATCACAGATCTAGCGGGAGGCCACGAGCAGTACTTC.

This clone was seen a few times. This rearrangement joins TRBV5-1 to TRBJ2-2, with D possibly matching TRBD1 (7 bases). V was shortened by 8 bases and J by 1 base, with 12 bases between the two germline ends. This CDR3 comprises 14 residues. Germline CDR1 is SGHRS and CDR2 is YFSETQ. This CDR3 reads CASCGTVNTGELFF. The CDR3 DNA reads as TGCGCCAGTTGCGGGACAGTGAACACCGGGGAGCTGTTTTTT.

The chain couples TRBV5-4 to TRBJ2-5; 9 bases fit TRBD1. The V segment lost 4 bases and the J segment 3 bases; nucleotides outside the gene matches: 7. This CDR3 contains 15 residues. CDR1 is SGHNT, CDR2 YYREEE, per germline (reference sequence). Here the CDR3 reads CASSRGQGLEETQYF. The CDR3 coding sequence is TGTGCCAGCAGCAGAGGACAGGGGTTGGAAGAGACCCAGTACTTC. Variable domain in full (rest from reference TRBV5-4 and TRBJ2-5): ETGVTQSPTHLIKTRGQQVTLRCSSQSGHNTVSWYQQALGQGPQFIFQYYREEENGRGNFPPRFSGLQFPNYSSELNVNALELDDSALYLCASSRGQGLEETQYFGPGTRLLVL.

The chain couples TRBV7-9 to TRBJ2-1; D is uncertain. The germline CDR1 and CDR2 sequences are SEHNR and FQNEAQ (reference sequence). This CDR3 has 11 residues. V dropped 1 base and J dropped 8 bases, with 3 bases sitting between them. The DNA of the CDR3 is TGTGCCAGCAGCTTAGTCGATGAGCAGTTCTTC. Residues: CASSLVDEQFF.

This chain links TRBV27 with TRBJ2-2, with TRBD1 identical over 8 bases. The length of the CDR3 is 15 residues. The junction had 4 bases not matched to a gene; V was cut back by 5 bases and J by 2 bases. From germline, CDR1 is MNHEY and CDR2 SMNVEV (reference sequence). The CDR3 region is CASSRTGSNTGELFF. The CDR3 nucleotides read TGTGCCAGCAGTCGGACAGGGTCCAACACCGGGGAGCTGTTTTTT.

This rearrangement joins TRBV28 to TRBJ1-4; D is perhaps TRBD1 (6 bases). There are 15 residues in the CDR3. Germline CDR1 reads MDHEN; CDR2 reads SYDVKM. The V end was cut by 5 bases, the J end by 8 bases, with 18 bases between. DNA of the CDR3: TGTGCCAGCAGTAGCCCAGGGGTTTCAGGGGAAAAACTGTTTTTT. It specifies CASSSPGVSGEKLFF.

The chain's CDR3 is CASSPPGLIEQFF. Written as DNA, the CDR3 is TGTGCCAGCAGTCCTCCGGGACTAATTGAGCAGTTCTTC. The chain couples TRBV28 to TRBJ2-1; TRBD2 agrees at 7 bases. Germline CDR1 MDHEN, CDR2 SYDVKM. V was pared by 5 bases and J by 9 bases, with 7 bases of the junction left unmatched. CDR3 length: 13 residues.

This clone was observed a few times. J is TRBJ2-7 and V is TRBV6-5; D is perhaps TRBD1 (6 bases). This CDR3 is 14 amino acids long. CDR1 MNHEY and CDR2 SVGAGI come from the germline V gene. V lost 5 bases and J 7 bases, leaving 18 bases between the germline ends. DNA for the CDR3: TGTGCCAGCAGTCTGGACAGAGCGACCAGGGAGCAGTACTTC. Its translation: CASSLDRATREQYF.